This is a list of T cell receptor beta chains from one sample in a study of vaccination and CD4 T cells after COVID-19. No antigens are known for them. TCRdb re-analysed the PCR reads in MiXCR, keeping a single row per CDR3 protein. The top ten hold roughly 30% of the sample, which has some 26,000 distinct CDR3 sequences, roughly 50% seen once. The sample here was CD4+ T cells from blood, cultured in vitro, taken before SARS-CoV-2 vaccination. The receptors here all came from a human donor who received a COVID-19 vaccine. Both conserved end residues are part of each CDR3. A D gene is named only where the DNA matches it firmly. Clone size is shown for a subset of rows, as once, few, many or a class of expanded clone.

d_call clone_size j_call v_call cdr3_length cdr3_aa cdr3_nt
NA few TRBJ1-3 TRBV19 15 CASSTPTVTGNTIYF TGTGCCAGTAGTACCCCGACAGTAACTGGAAACACCATATATTTT
NA NA TRBJ1-2 TRBV20-1 13 CSARGRGNYGYTF TGCAGTGCTAGAGGACGCGGGAACTATGGCTACACCTTC
NA NA TRBJ2-5 TRBV19 12 CASSDTGETQYF TGTGCCAGTTCCGACACCGGAGAGACCCAGTACTTC
TRBD2 once TRBJ2-5 TRBV5-6 18 CASSLAGVAGGHGETQYF TGTGCCAGCAGCTTGGCCGGGGTAGCGGGGGGGCATGGTGAGACCCAGTACTTC
TRBD1 NA TRBJ1-2 TRBV6-2/TRBV6-3 14 CASSQPGQGYGYTF TGTGCCAGCAGTCAACCGGGACAGGGCTATGGCTACACCTTC
TRBD1 NA TRBJ1-2 TRBV5-1 14 CASSLEQGASGYTF TGCGCCAGCAGCTTGGAACAGGGGGCCTCGGGCTACACCTTC
NA NA TRBJ1-1 TRBV2 13 CASERQVNTEAFF TGTGCCAGCGAGCGACAGGTTAACACTGAAGCTTTCTTT
NA NA TRBJ2-7 TRBV20-1 16 CSATVLTVSNRDEQYF TGCAGTGCTACTGTCCTGACAGTCTCTAATAGGGACGAGCAGTACTTC
TRBD2 NA TRBJ2-2 TRBV24-1 14 CATSGTRGPGELFF TGTGCCACCAGTGGGACTAGAGGTCCCGGGGAGCTGTTTTTT
NA NA TRBJ2-1 TRBV10-3 11 CAISDYNEQFF TGTGCCATCAGTGACTACAATGAGCAGTTCTTC